This T cell receptor (beta chain) was sequenced for a study of T cells after posttransplantation cyclophosphamide. General study findings and limits: Donor CD8+ memory clones often dominated recipient blood repertoires at later times.

Germline V lookup: CDR1 MNHEY, CDR2 SVGAGI. V was clipped by 10 bases and J by 1 base, with 10 bases between them. The CDR3 covers 12 residues. Assay used: immunoSEQ multiplex PCR; TCRdb lists only in-frame clones, some missing. The data contain about 24,000 clones, 86% of them singletons. To note about this clone: Its antigen is as yet unknown.

The source of this sequence is a woman aged 55-69 years with a blood cancer, CMV-positive, and with a related stem cell donor. The chain is built from TRBV6-5 and TRBJ2-5; no clear D gene. The sequenced material came from PBMCs. CDR3 amino acids: CATQRAQETQYF. In nucleotides, the CDR3 is TGTGCCACCCAGCGTGCCCAAGAGACCCAGTACTTC.